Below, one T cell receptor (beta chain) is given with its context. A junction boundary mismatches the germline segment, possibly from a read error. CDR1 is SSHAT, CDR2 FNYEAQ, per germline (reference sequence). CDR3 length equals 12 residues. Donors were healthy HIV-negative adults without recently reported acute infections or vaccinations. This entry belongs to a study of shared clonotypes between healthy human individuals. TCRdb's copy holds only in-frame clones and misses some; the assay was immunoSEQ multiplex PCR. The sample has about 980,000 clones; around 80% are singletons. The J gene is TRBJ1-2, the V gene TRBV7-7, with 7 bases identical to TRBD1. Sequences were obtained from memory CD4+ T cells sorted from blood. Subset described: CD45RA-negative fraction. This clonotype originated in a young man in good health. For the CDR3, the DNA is TGTGCTAGCAGCCCCTGGACAGGTCTGGACACCTTC. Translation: CASSPWTGLDTF.